The TCR beta chain under discussion was sequenced for a study of T cell responses to AZD1222 COVID-19 vaccine. Study outcomes and limitations: The reported proportion of spike-specific TCRs targeting unmutated variant regions was nearly half. There were vaccine-associated CD4 TCRs across spike, dominant at 160-218 and 743-854.

The V end was cut by 0 bases, the J end by 4 bases, with 13 bases between. The CDR3 sequence is 15 residues long. Germline V lookup: CDR1 SGDLS, CDR2 YYNGEE. About this clone itself: Antigen specificity is unknown.

Clones were read by immunoSEQ multiplex PCR, and TCRdb kept only the in-frame ones, dropping some. The profile shows 90,000 to 120,000 clones, about 85% of them singletons. This receptor was obtained from an adult who received the AZD1222 COVID-19 vaccine. This chain joins TRBV9 and TRBJ1-1; D unclear. Sequences were derived from peripheral blood, sampled 28 days after the second AZD1222 dose. The CDR3 DNA is TGTGCCAGCAGCGTAGCTGTAGACACTCTCACTGAAGCTTTCTTT. As protein: CASSVAVDTLTEAFF.